These 11 T cell receptor beta chains share one sample of origin, sequenced in a study of shared clonotypes between healthy human individuals. Clones were read by immunoSEQ multiplex PCR, and TCRdb kept only the in-frame ones, dropping some. This repertoire shows over 2 million clones, roughly 96% found once; its top ten account for 0.13%. Material: naive CD4+ T cells sorted from blood. Sample subset: CD45RA+ positively selected. These TCRs come from a man younger than 35 in good health.

The table lists this clone with many counts. The chain combines TRBV10-3 with TRBJ2-7; TRBD1 matches 9 bases. This CDR3 comprises 16 residues. The V segment lost 10 bases and the J segment 2 bases; nucleotides outside the gene matches: 15. Germline CDR1 is ENHRY and CDR2 is SYGVKD. CDR3 nucleotides: TGTGCCACAGCCCACCTTGGACAGGGGTATCCCTACGAGCAGTACTTC. This codes for CATAHLGQGYPYEQYF.

V usage is TRBV4-3 and J usage is TRBJ2-3; D gene uncertain. There are 16 residues in the CDR3. CDR1 and CDR2 from the germline V gene are LGHNA and YSLEER. With 1 base removed from V and 2 bases from J, the gap between germline ends came to 13 bases. The CDR3 region is CASSQVRPSVTDTQYF. DNA for the CDR3: TGCGCCAGCAGCCAAGTCCGCCCCTCCGTCACAGATACGCAGTATTTT.

The genes are TRBV30 and TRBJ2-6; perhaps TRBD2 as D (6 bases). The germline gives CDR1 GTSNPN, CDR2 SVGIG (reference sequence). Trimming cost V 3 bases and J 0 bases, with 18 bases left between them. The CDR3 totals 18 residues. Here the CDR3 reads CAWRGRTPGGSGANVLTF. The DNA of the CDR3 is TGTGCCTGGAGGGGAAGGACTCCCGGGGGCTCTGGGGCCAACGTCCTGACTTTC.

The chain carries TRBV27 and TRBJ1-3, with 9 positions matching TRBD1. The J segment lost 7 bases and the V segment lost 10 bases, leaving 14 bases of the junction unmatched. Germline CDR1 and CDR2: MNHEY and SMNVEV (reference sequence). This CDR3 is 15 amino acids long. Here the CDR3 DNA reads TGTGCCACCGCCAGCGGGACAGGGCCTTGGAACACCATATATTTT. Residues: CATASGTGPWNTIYF.

V and J are TRBV5-8 and TRBJ2-3; either TRBD1 or TRBD2 may supply D (7 bases each). CDR1 SGHTS and CDR2 YDEGEE come from the germline V gene. Trimming cost V 4 bases and J 4 bases, with 16 bases left between them. This CDR3 comprises 15 residues. CDR3 in DNA: TGTGCCAGCAGCCGTGGGGGGAGGGGGCCAGATACGCAGTATTTT. As protein: CASSRGGRGPDTQYF. Full variable domain (missing parts from reference TRBV5-8 and TRBJ2-3): EAGVTQSPTHLIKTRGQQATLRCSPISGHTSVYWYQQALGLGLQFLLWYDEGEERNRGNFPPRFSGRQFPNYSSELNVNALELEDSALYLCASSRGGRGPDTQYFGPGTRLTVL.

This chain links TRBV10-3 with TRBJ1-2; 8 bases match TRBD1. Trimming at V came to 10 bases and at J to 0 bases, leaving 4 bases not matched to a gene. The CDR3 has 13 amino acids. Germline V gene sequence: CDR1 ENHRY, CDR2 SYGVKD. The chain's CDR3 is CASDRGANYGYTF. Written as DNA, the CDR3 is TGTGCCAGCGACAGGGGAGCTAACTATGGCTACACCTTC.

A word on this clone: Other DNA sequences from this sample encode an identical CDR3 as well. The rearrangement joins TRBV7-9 to TRBJ1-2, with 7 positions matching TRBD1. The junction had 1 base not matched to a gene; V was cut back by 4 bases and J by 5 bases. The germline gives CDR1 SEHNR, CDR2 FQNEAQ (reference sequence). This CDR3 region has 12 residues. This CDR3 is CASSSTGYGYTF. As DNA, the CDR3 is TGTGCCAGCAGCTCGACAGGGTATGGCTACACCTTC.

The chain couples TRBV7-9 to TRBJ1-4; 7 nucleotides agree with TRBD1. After removal of 6 bases from V and 4 bases from J, the junction contained 5 bases not matched to a gene. The CDR3 loop spans 14 amino acids. Germline lookup yields CDR1 SEHNR and CDR2 FQNEAQ (reference sequence). The CDR3 DNA reads as TGTGCCAGCAGTTCGGGACAGCGTAATGAAAAACTGTTTTTT. This gives the protein CASSSGQRNEKLFF.

The CDR3 spells CASSLSTGVGQPQHF. The CDR3 DNA sequence: TGTGCCAGCAGCTTATCCACAGGAGTCGGTCAGCCCCAGCATTTT. The V call is TRBV7-2, the J call TRBJ1-5; tentatively, D is TRBD1 (5 bases). The germline CDR1 and CDR2 sequences are SGHTA and FQGNSA. V dropped 2 bases and J dropped 6 bases, with 14 bases sitting between them. This CDR3 region has 15 residues.

V gene TRBV19 combines with J gene TRBJ1-6; no clear D gene. With 1 base removed from V and 10 bases from J, the gap between germline ends came to 14 bases. This CDR3 contains 15 residues. Germline V lookup: CDR1 LNHDA, CDR2 SQIVND (reference sequence). The DNA for the CDR3 is TGTGCCAGTAGTATAGGGGCAGCAATACTCTCACCCCTCCACTTT. It codes for CASSIGAAILSPLHF.

As concerns this clone: Other nucleotide sequences in the sample specify the same CDR3. The rearrangement links TRBV29-1 to TRBJ1-2; D gene ambiguous. The V gene lost 3 bases and the J gene lost 3 bases, with 5 bases spanning the gap. CDR3 size: 11 residues. Germline values: CDR1 SQVTM, CDR2 ANQGSEA. CDR3 loop: CSVERDYGYTF. CDR3 DNA sequence: TGCAGCGTTGAGAGGGACTATGGCTACACCTTC.